Listed here are 27 T cell receptor beta chains from one sample, sequenced in a study of beta chain features in type 1 diabetes. Study results and limitations: Moderate yet significant TCRB CDR3 shortening was seen in Type 1 diabetes patients in all four CD4+ subsets.

cDNA synthesis used the whole RNA isolate, giving expressed TCRB sequences. Measured with immunoSEQ multiplex PCR; TCRdb has only the in-frame clones, and not every one. The sample yields a few hundred thousand clones, roughly 13% seen once. No cognate antigen is known for these TCRs. Sequenced: naive CD4+ T cells from blood. The receptors here all came from a woman between 18 and 29 years old with type 1 diabetes.

The J gene is TRBJ2-2, the V gene TRBV5-4; 8 positions agree with TRBD1. The germline V gene encodes CDR1 SGHNT and CDR2 YYREEE (reference sequence). V lost 1 base, J lost 7 bases, and 6 bases stayed unmatched. The CDR3 sequence is 15 residues long. CDR3 coding DNA: TGTGCCAGCAGCTTGAACGGACAGGGATTCGGGGAGCTGTTTTTT. It is translated as CASSLNGQGFGELFF.

This clone was observed a few times. The chain links TRBV28 to TRBJ2-1; D perhaps matches TRBD1 (5 bases). The CDR3 is 13 amino acids. The V end lost 7 bases, the J end lost 0 bases, and 7 bases lay between the germline ends. The V gene's germline CDR1 is MDHEN and CDR2 SYDVKM. The CDR3 DNA reads as TGTGCCAGCAAAGGGGACTCCTACAATGAGCAGTTCTTC. Residues: CASKGDSYNEQFF.

In this sample, this clone turned up a few times. The chain has TRBV18 and TRBJ2-5; D remains ambiguous. Between the trimmed V and J ends, which lost 2 bases and 0 bases, there was a span of 4 bases. This CDR3 comprises 13 residues. CDR1 KGHSH and CDR2 LQKENI come from the germline V gene. The CDR3 loop is CASSPFDQETQYF. The CDR3, as DNA: TGTGCCAGCTCACCATTCGACCAAGAGACCCAGTACTTC. Drawing the rest from reference TRBV18 and TRBJ2-5, the complete variable domain is NAGVMQNPRHLVRRRGQEARLRCSPMKGHSHVYWYRQLPEEGLKFMVYLQKENIIDESGMPKERFSAEFPKEGPSILRIQQVVRGDSAAYFCASSPFDQETQYFGPGTRLLVL.

The chain employs TRBV30 and TRBJ1-2, with D hard to call. The V and J ends lost 2 bases and 5 bases respectively, with 15 bases between them. CDR3 length: 14 residues. CDR1 is GTSNPN, CDR2 SVGIG, per germline (reference sequence). The DNA for the CDR3 is TGTGCCTGGAGTCCCCGGGTGGGTGGGTATGGCTACACCTTC. Its translation: CAWSPRVGGYGYTF. The full variable domain, its missing parts supplied by reference TRBV30 and TRBJ1-2, is SQTIHQWPATLVQPVGSPLSLECTVEGTSNPNLYWYRQAAGRGLQLLFYSVGIGQISSEVPQNLSASRPQDRQFILSSKKLLLSDSGFYLCAWSPRVGGYGYTFGSGTRLTVV.

This chain uses TRBV6-5 with TRBJ2-7, with TRBD1 matching over 7 bases. This CDR3 is built from 15 residues. V shed 4 bases, J shed 7 bases, and the junction held 13 bases outside the gene matches. CDR1 and CDR2 from the germline V gene are MNHEY and SVGAGI. Written as DNA, the CDR3 is TGTGCCAGCAGTTCCCCGGACAGGCCCACGTGGGAGCAGTACTTC. Translation: CASSSPDRPTWEQYF.

This clone came up a few times. This sample also contains other DNA sequences that code for the same CDR3. The chain couples TRBV28 to TRBJ2-7, with D hard to call. V lost 2 bases and J 2 bases, leaving 7 bases between the germline ends. Germline loops: CDR1 MDHEN, CDR2 SYDVKM. This CDR3 region has 13 residues. This CDR3 is CASSLGTPYEQYF. In DNA, the CDR3 is TGTGCCAGCAGTTTAGGTACTCCCTACGAGCAGTACTTC.

A few counts support this clone. The chain couples TRBV4-3 to TRBJ2-7; 7 nucleotides align to TRBD1. In germline, CDR1 is LGHNA, CDR2 YSLEER. The length of the CDR3 is 16 residues. Trimming removed 4 bases from V and 0 bases from J; junction bases left unmatched: 9. In nucleotides, the CDR3 is TGCGCCAGCAGCCCCGCACCGGGACAGAGCTCCTACGAGCAGTACTTC. Amino acid sequence: CASSPAPGQSSYEQYF.

This clone was seen more than once but under ten times. The rearrangement uses TRBV11-2 and TRBJ1-1; the match to TRBD1 covers 7 bases. Per the germline V gene, CDR1 is SGHAT and CDR2 is FQNNGV. The J segment lost 1 base and the V segment lost 6 bases, leaving 5 bases of the junction unmatched. There are 14 residues in the CDR3. The CDR3 DNA reads as TGTGCCAGCAGACCCGGGACAGCGAACACTGAAGCTTTCTTT. Protein product: CASRPGTANTEAFF.

A few counts support this clone. The V gene is TRBV11-2, the J gene TRBJ1-2; perhaps TRBD1 as D (5 bases). The V gene lost 5 bases and the J gene lost 8 bases, with 18 bases spanning the gap. Germline V gives CDR1 SGHAT, CDR2 FQNNGV. There are 14 residues in the CDR3. For the CDR3, the DNA is TGTGCCAGCAGCAGTGTTGGGGCCGCCGGGGGCTACACCTTC. This sequence encodes CASSSVGAAGGYTF.

Only a few counts were recorded for this clone. The gene calls are TRBV14 and TRBJ2-7, with a tentative D call TRBD1 (6 bases). CDR1 and CDR2 (germline): SGHDN, FVKESK. V was clipped by 1 base and J by 2 bases, with 15 bases between them. This CDR3 spans 16 amino acids. CDR3 region: CASSQGPRGHTYEQYF. The CDR3 DNA sequence: TGTGCCAGCAGCCAAGGGCCCAGGGGCCATACCTACGAGCAGTACTTC.

V usage is TRBV28 and J usage is TRBJ2-5; D possibly corresponds to TRBD1 (5 bases). The germline V gene encodes CDR1 MDHEN and CDR2 SYDVKM. Trimming pared 4 bases from V and 4 bases from J, leaving 13 bases between. This CDR3 spans 14 amino acids. The CDR3 reads CASSSFAQGETQYF. CDR3 bases: TGTGCCAGCAGTTCTTTCGCTCAGGGAGAGACCCAGTACTTC. The variable domain in full, with the rest retrieved from reference TRBV28 and TRBJ2-5, is DVKVTQSSRYLVKRTGEKVFLECVQDMDHENMFWYRQDPGLGLRLIYFSYDVKMKEKGDIPEGYSVSREKKERFSLILESASTNQTSMYLCASSSFAQGETQYFGPGTRLLVL.

V usage is TRBV6-5 and J usage is TRBJ2-7; TRBD2 matches 7 bases. The J segment lost 2 bases and the V segment lost 10 bases, leaving 2 bases of the junction unmatched. This CDR3 is 11 amino acids long. The germline gives CDR1 MNHEY, CDR2 SVGAGI. This chain's CDR3 is CATSGAYEQYF. CDR3 in DNA: TGTGCCACCAGCGGGGCCTACGAGCAGTACTTC.

The chain carries TRBV6-5 and TRBJ2-3; 10 nucleotides match TRBD2. The CDR3 is made up of 14 amino acids. Germline assignment: CDR1 MNHEY and CDR2 SVGAGI. V lost 7 bases and J lost 3; bases outside the gene matches: 4. The chain's CDR3 is CASTQLAGTDTQYF. In DNA, the CDR3 is TGTGCCAGCACTCAACTAGCGGGAACAGATACGCAGTATTTT.

CDR3 coding DNA: TGCGCCAGCAGCGTCCCGGGACAGGGGTGGAATGAGCAGTTCTTC. It codes for CASSVPGQGWNEQFF. The V and J genes are TRBV5-1 and TRBJ2-1; 10 nucleotides align to TRBD1. CDR3 size: 15 residues. Germline loops: CDR1 SGHRS, CDR2 YFSETQ. Germline trimming cut 4 bases from V and 7 bases from J; bases unmatched to any gene: 8.

The chain links TRBV5-7 to TRBJ2-1; TRBD1 matches at 8 bases. TRBV5-7 is designated an ORF whose function remains uncertain. This CDR3 is 15 amino acids long. The J segment lost 3 bases and the V segment lost 5 bases, leaving 7 bases of the junction unmatched. CDR3 in DNA: TGTGCCAGCAGGGCTGGACAGGGCAACTACAATGAGCAGTTCTTC. Amino acids: CASRAGQGNYNEQFF.

This clone was seen more than once but under ten times. The V call is TRBV29-1, the J call TRBJ1-4, with D uncertain. V was clipped by 5 bases and J by 3 bases, with 10 bases between them. CDR3 length: 13 residues. Germline CDR1 reads SQVTM; CDR2 reads ANQGSEA. The chain's CDR3 is CSVLRESNEKLFF. For the CDR3, the DNA is TGCAGCGTTTTGAGGGAATCTAATGAAAAACTGTTTTTT.

The rearrangement links TRBV25-1 to TRBJ2-7, with D tentatively TRBD2 (5 bases). V lost 6 bases, J lost 2 bases, and 11 bases lay in between. Looked up from germline, CDR1 is MGHDK and CDR2 is SYGVNS. The CDR3 consists of 13 residues. The CDR3 region is CASRPSGTYEQYF. CDR3 in DNA: TGTGCCAGCAGACCGTCGGGGACCTACGAGCAGTACTTC.

The rearrangement links TRBV7-2 to TRBJ1-1; D possibly corresponds to TRBD1 (5 bases). The CDR3 sequence is 13 residues long. Germline CDR1 SGHTA, CDR2 FQGNSA. V shed 3 bases and J shed 3 bases, with 8 bases lying between them. The CDR3 DNA reads as TGTGCCAGCAGCTTCACAGGATACACTGAAGCTTTCTTT. It yields the protein CASSFTGYTEAFF.

This clone was picked up a small number of times. The chain recombines TRBV28 with TRBJ2-1, with TRBD1 matching over 9 bases. CDR3 length: 13 residues. V was clipped by 6 bases and J by 6 bases; unmatched bases: 3. Per germline, CDR1 MDHEN and CDR2 SYDVKM. CDR3 protein: CASRRQGVNEQFF. In nucleotides, the CDR3 is TGTGCCAGCAGACGACAGGGGGTCAATGAGCAGTTCTTC.

This chain joins TRBV6-5 and TRBJ2-3; D remains ambiguous. V lost 4 bases and J 4 bases, leaving 6 bases between the germline ends. This CDR3 contains 12 residues. The germline V gene encodes CDR1 MNHEY and CDR2 SVGAGI. CDR3 in amino acids: CASSSSADTQYF. CDR3 in DNA: TGTGCCAGCAGTTCGAGCGCAGATACGCAGTATTTT.

J is TRBJ2-1 and V is TRBV5-4, with 9 positions matching TRBD2. Germline V CDR1 and CDR2: SGHNT, YYREEE (reference sequence). J gave up 4 bases and V 1 base, and 3 bases lay outside the gene matches. The CDR3 loop spans 15 amino acids. DNA for the CDR3: TGTGCCAGCAGCTTGCAACTAGCGGGTTACAATGAGCAGTTCTTC. It specifies CASSLQLAGYNEQFF.

This chain uses TRBV27 with TRBJ2-7; 9 positions match TRBD1. The CDR3 consists of 15 residues. V was clipped by 5 bases and J by 4 bases; unmatched bases: 9. The germline CDR1 and CDR2 sequences are MNHEY and SMNVEV (reference sequence). The CDR3 region is CASSLGTGRKYEQYF. DNA of the CDR3: TGTGCCAGCAGTCTAGGGACAGGGAGGAAATACGAGCAGTACTTC.

This clone has only a few counts. CDR3 in amino acids: CSVGSYDRERNKPQHF. The CDR3 nucleotides read TGCAGCGTTGGGTCCTACGACAGGGAACGAAACAAGCCCCAGCATTTT. This chain uses TRBV29-1 with TRBJ1-5; 7 nucleotides align to TRBD1. Germline CDR1 and CDR2: SQVTM and ANQGSEA. The CDR3 is 16 residues long. The J segment lost 8 bases and the V segment lost 4 bases, leaving 17 bases of the junction unmatched.

This clone appeared a few times. The chain recombines TRBV19 with TRBJ2-1; 10 bases match TRBD1. Trimming at V came to 10 bases and at J to 9 bases, leaving 6 bases not matched to a gene. The CDR3 covers 12 residues. Per germline, CDR1 LNHDA and CDR2 SQIVND (reference sequence). For the CDR3, the DNA is TGTGCCACTCGGGACAGGGGTGGTGAGCAGTTCTTC. This sequence encodes CATRDRGGEQFF.

In this sample, this clone turned up a few times. The rearrangement uses TRBV5-6 and TRBJ1-5; D remains ambiguous. CDR1 is SGHDT, CDR2 YYEEEE, per germline. The CDR3 totals 17 residues. V was clipped by 4 bases and J by 3 bases, with 20 bases between them. CDR3 DNA: TGTGCCAGCAGCGTCTTGGCGGGAACAAGTGCCAATCAGCCCCAGCATTTT. Translation: CASSVLAGTSANQPQHF.

The CDR3 is CASSQTGPQFF. The CDR3 DNA reads as TGTGCCAGCAGCCAAACAGGTCCCCAATTCTTT. The chain employs TRBV7-3 and TRBJ1-1; D is perhaps TRBD1 (5 bases). Between the trimmed V and J ends, which lost 5 bases and 14 bases, there was a span of 15 bases. In germline, CDR1 is SGHTA, CDR2 FQGTGA. This CDR3 spans 11 amino acids.

This clone has a handful of counts. J is TRBJ2-3 and V is TRBV7-9; D ambiguous. V shed 1 base and J shed 2 bases, with 10 bases lying between them. The CDR3 covers 15 residues. CDR1 SEHNR and CDR2 FQNEAQ come from the germline V gene (reference sequence). CDR3 residues: CASSLVTAPTDTQYF. The CDR3 DNA reads TGTGCCAGCAGCTTAGTTACCGCGCCCACAGATACGCAGTATTTT.